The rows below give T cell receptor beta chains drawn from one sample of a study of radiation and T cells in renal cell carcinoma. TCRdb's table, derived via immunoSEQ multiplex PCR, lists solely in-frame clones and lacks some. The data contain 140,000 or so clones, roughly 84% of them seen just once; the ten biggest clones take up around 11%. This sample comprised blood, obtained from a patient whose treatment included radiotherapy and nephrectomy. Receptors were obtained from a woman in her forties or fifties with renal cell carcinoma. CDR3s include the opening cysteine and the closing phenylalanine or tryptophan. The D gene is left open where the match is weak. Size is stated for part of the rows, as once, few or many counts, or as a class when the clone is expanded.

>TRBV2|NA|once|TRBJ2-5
TGTGCCAGCCTCTATTTTACGCCCGGGGAGACCCAGTACTTC
CASLYFTPGETQYF
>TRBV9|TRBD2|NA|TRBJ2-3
TGTGCCAGCAGCTCCCAAACCGGGGGGTTAGATACGCAGTATTTT
CASSSQTGGLDTQYF
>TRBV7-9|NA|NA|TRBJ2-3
TGTGCCAGCAGCAATTCAGGGGTTCCGGGTTTCACAGATACGCAGTATTTT
CASSNSGVPGFTDTQYF
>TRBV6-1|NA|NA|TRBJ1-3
TGTGCCAGCAGTGAAGTAGGAGGGGCTGGAAACACCATATATTTT
CASSEVGGAGNTIYF
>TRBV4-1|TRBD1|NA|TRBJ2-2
TGCGCCAGCCGACCCTCCTCCGGGACAGGCAACACCGGGGAGCTGTTTTTT
CASRPSSGTGNTGELFF
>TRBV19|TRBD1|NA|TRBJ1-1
TGTGCCAGTAGTCCCAGGGGGGGTACGGCAATGCGGAACACTGAAGCTTTCTTT
CASSPRGGTAMRNTEAFF
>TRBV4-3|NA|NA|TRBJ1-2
TGCGCCAGCAGCCAAGATCTGGGGAGGGGCTATGGCTACACCTTC
CASSQDLGRGYGYTF
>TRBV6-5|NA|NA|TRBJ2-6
TGTGCCAGCAGTTACGGCGGCTCTGGGGCCAACGTCCTGACTTTC
CASSYGGSGANVLTF
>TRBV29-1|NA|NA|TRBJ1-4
TGCAGCGTTGGGACCGGGCCTACTAATGAAAAACTGTTTTTT
CSVGTGPTNEKLFF
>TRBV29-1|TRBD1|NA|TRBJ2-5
TGCAGCGTACCCGGGACAGGGGTCGAGACCCAGTACTTC
CSVPGTGVETQYF
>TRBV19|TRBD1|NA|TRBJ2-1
TGTGCCAGTAGTACAGGGGGCGCCTACAATGAGCAGTTCTTC
CASSTGGAYNEQFF
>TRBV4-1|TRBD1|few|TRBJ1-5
TGCGCCAGCAGCTCCACAGGGGTGATTCAGCCCCAGCATTTT
CASSSTGVIQPQHF
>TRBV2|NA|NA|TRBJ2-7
TGTGCCAGCAGGGGCCCCTCAGTAATCCACGAGCAGTACTTC
CASRGPSVIHEQYF
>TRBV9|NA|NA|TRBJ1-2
TGTGCCAGCAGCGTAGTCGCATATGGCTACACCTTC
CASSVVAYGYTF
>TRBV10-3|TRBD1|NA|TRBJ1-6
TGTGCCATCATCCGGACAGGGACTTACTATAATTCACCCCTCCACTTT
CAIIRTGTYYNSPLHF
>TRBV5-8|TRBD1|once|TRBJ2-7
TGTGCCAGCAGCTCGAACAGGGGGCAAGGCGAGCAGTACTTC
CASSSNRGQGEQYF
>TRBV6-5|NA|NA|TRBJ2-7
TGTGCCAGCAGTTCCACACCCCCCCGAACCTACGAGCAGTACTTC
CASSSTPPRTYEQYF
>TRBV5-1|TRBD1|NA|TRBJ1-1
TGCGCCAGCAGCTTGGGAGGGACAGGGCTCATGAACACTGAAGCTTTCTTT
CASSLGGTGLMNTEAFF
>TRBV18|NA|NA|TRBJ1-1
TGTGCCAGCTCACCACCGTCATCGCAGGGGCTTGGGGCTTTCTTT
CASSPPSSQGLGAFF
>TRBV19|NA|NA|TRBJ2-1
TGTGCCAGTAGTATCGACAGGAGCTCCTACAATGAGCAGTTCTTC
CASSIDRSSYNEQFF
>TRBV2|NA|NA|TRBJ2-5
TGTGCCAGCAGCAGGGCTCGGGAGGAGACCCAGTACTTC
CASSRAREETQYF
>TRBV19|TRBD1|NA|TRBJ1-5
TGTGCCAGTAGTAGCCGGACAGGGACCAATCAGCCCCAGCATTTT
CASSSRTGTNQPQHF
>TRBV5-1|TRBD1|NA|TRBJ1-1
TGCGCCAGCAGCCTAAGACAGGGGAACACTGAAGCTTTCTTT
CASSLRQGNTEAFF
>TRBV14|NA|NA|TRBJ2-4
TGTGCCAGCAGCCCCGTGGGGCTAGCTGGGGGAAACATTCAGTACTTC
CASSPVGLAGGNIQYF
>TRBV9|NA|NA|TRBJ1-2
TGTGCCAGCAGCCCCCTACGGGGAGCTAACTATGGCTACACCTTC
CASSPLRGANYGYTF
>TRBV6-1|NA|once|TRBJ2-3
TGTGCCAGCCGGGGCCCAAACAGGGTTACAGATACGCAGTATTTT
CASRGPNRVTDTQYF
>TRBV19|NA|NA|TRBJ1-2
TGTGCCAGTAGTATAGACTCGGGACTTGGCTACACCTTC
CASSIDSGLGYTF
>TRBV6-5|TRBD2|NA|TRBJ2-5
TGTGCCAGCAGTCCCCCCACTAGCGGGGAGACCCAGTACTTC
CASSPPTSGETQYF
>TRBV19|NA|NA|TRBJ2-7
TGTGCCAGTAGTATAAATGTCAGGTCTTTCGACGAGCAGTACTTC
CASSINVRSFDEQYF
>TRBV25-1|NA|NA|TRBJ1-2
TGTGCCAGCAGTGATTCAAGGCAGGGGATTAATGGCTACACCTTC
CASSDSRQGINGYTF
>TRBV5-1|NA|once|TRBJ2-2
TGCGCCAGCAGCTTTGTAGGGTACACCGGGGAGCTGTTTTTT
CASSFVGYTGELFF
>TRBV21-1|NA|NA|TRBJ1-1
TGTGCCAGCAGCAACGGGCTACTGAACACTGAAGCTTTCTTT
CASSNGLLNTEAFF
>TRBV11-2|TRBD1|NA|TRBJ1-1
TGTGCCAGCAGCGAAGGGACAGGGCTGGCTGAAGCTTTCTTT
CASSEGTGLAEAFF
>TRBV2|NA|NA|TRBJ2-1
TGTGCCACCTCCGGGACGGCGGCCTACAATGAGCAGTTCTTC
CATSGTAAYNEQFF
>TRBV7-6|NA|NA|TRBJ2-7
TGTGCCAGCAGCTCTCCGGGGGGACAGCTCTACGAGCAGTACTTC
CASSSPGGQLYEQYF
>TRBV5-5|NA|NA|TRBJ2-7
TGTGCCAGCAGCTTCGAGGACGAGCAGTACTTC
CASSFEDEQYF
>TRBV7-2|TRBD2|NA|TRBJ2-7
TGTGCCAGCAGCTCAAGCGGGGGGAACTCCTACGAGCAGTACTTC
CASSSSGGNSYEQYF
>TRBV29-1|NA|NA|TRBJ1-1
TGCAGCGCCGCGCAGACCGTGAACACTGAAGCTTTCTTT
CSAAQTVNTEAFF
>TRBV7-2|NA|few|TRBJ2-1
TGTGCCAGCAGCCCAGACTACCTACGGAATGAGCAGTTCTTC
CASSPDYLRNEQFF
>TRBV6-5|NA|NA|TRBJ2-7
TGTGCCAGCAGTACCACCCAGGGTGAACTATCCGAGCAGTACTTC
CASSTTQGELSEQYF
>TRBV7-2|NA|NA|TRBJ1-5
TGTGCCAGCAGCTTAGGGTCCCGCAGGCTGAATAGCAATCAGCCCCAGCATTTT
CASSLGSRRLNSNQPQHF